This T cell receptor (beta chain) was captured in a study of T cell clones after liver transplantation. Study as a whole: In this trial, immunosuppression withdrawal was attempted within 2 years of liver transplant. Until 12-24 months post-transplant, subjects got standard immunosuppression and no induction.

Profiling relied on immunoSEQ multiplex PCR, and the TCRdb table lists in-frame clones only, not all of them. The sample records roughly 60,000 clones, roughly 70% being singletons. Study results and limitations: Circulating graft-donor-reactive CD4 TCRbeta sequences fell significantly post-transplant in most of the 8 subjects.

Looked up from germline, CDR1 is MGHRA and CDR2 is YSYEKL. The CDR3 is 17 residues long. As concerns this clone: The target antigen is unknown. A read error may produce the germline difference seen at one junction end.

The TCR was taken from a human patient who received a liver transplant. T cells may partly derive from the graft donor. The J gene is TRBJ2-3, the V gene TRBV4-1, with TRBD2 identical over 9 bases. Sequenced here: CD4+ T cells from blood, sampled at the roughly 16-month timepoint. CDR3 in amino acids: CASTQMVTSGLTDTQYF. CDR3 bases: TGCGCCAGCACCCAAATGGTGACTAGCGGTCTAACAGATACGCAGTATTTT.